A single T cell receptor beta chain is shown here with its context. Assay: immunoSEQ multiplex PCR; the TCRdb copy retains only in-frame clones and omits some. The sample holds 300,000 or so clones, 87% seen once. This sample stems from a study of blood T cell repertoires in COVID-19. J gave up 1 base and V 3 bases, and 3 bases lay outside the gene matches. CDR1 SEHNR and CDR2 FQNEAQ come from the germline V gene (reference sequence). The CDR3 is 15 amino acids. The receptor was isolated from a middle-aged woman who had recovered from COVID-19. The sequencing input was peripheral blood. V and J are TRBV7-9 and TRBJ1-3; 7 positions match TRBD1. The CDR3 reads CASSLYRGSGNTIYF. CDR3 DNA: TGTGCCAGCAGCTTGTACAGGGGTTCTGGAAACACCATATATTTT.